This TCR beta chain was recorded in a study of blood T cell repertoires in COVID-19. In the source study's methods: Estimates of nucleated cell counts were drawn from the amplification of reference gene primers. Here immunoSEQ multiplex PCR was the method, and the copy in TCRdb shows in-frame clones only, minus some. From that table come the V and J calls and clone size; the DNA was used to work out D and trimming. There are over 150,000 clones in the sample; approximately 86% occur only once, and 0.58% lies in the top ten. The CDR3 is 15 amino acids. Per the germline V gene, CDR1 is ENHRY and CDR2 is SYGVKD. V lost 9 bases and J 5 bases, leaving 17 bases between the germline ends.

This chain links TRBV10-3 with TRBJ1-6; D is perhaps TRBD1 (6 bases). The sample taken for sequencing was peripheral blood. The clonotype was recovered from a man aged 55 to 70 with COVID-19, enrolled during active disease. CDR3 coding DNA: TGTGCCATAAAATTAGATGCAGGGGATAATTCACCCCTCCACTTT. Protein product: CAIKLDAGDNSPLHF.